The TCR beta chain described here comes from a study of monozygotic twins with inflammatory bowel disease. The CDR3 runs 12 residues. Per the germline V gene, CDR1 is SQVTM and CDR2 is ANQGSEA. Collection of a roughly 2.7 ml blood sample took place per donor. UMIs incorporating a 6-nucleotide sample barcode were appended by means of template switching. TCRdb re-called the 5' RACE reads and shows each CDR3 protein once, DNA omitted. The listing records around 450,000 distinct CDR3 sequences. Notes on this clonotype: What it binds is unknown.

Findings and limits, study-wide: Varying immunosuppressive regimens may have increased patient repertoire variability.

The receptor comes from a human donor with ulcerative colitis or Crohn's disease, or a healthy co-twin of an affected twin (not recorded which). The sequencing sample was made of blood. V usage is TRBV29-1 and J usage is TRBJ2-1; TCRdb's assignment of TRBD1 cannot be checked, as there is no DNA. The CDR3 here is CSVARQGNEQFF.